This TCR beta chain was documented in a study of T-cell memory formation after mild COVID-19. Study-wide results and caveats: Contracting CD4+ clones lay largely in CM and EM, with CD8+ ones residing in EMRA.

After 5'RACE with constant-segment primers, TCR alpha and TCR beta cDNA libraries carrying sample barcodes and UMIs were obtained. One entry per CDR3 protein, called by TCRdb with MiXCR from the 5' RACE reads. The data show 350,000 to 500,000 distinct CDR3 sequences, with roughly 17% seen just once and 20% to 25% held by the top ten. The germline V gene encodes CDR1 SGDLS and CDR2 YYNGEE. The CDR3 sequence is 15 residues long. Losses at the gene ends were 4 bases for V and 2 bases for J; bases not matched to a gene: 3. About this clonotype itself: What it binds is unknown.

This clonotype was obtained from a man aged 18 to 30 who had mild COVID-19 (a few samples of this study predate the infection). Cell type and time point are not known. The chain uses TRBV9 and TRBJ2-1; TRBD2 matches 10 bases. Sequenced sample: PBMCs or a T cell subset sorted from them (not recorded which). The CDR3 sequence: CASSPTSGAYNEQFF. As DNA, the CDR3 is TGTGCCAGCAGCCCCACTAGCGGGGCCTACAATGAGCAGTTCTTC. Variable domain in full (rest from reference TRBV9 and TRBJ2-1): DSGVTQTPKHLITATGQRVTLRCSPRSGDLSVYWYQQSLDQGLQFLIQYYNGEERAKGNILERFSAQQFPDLHSELNLSSLELGDSALYFCASSPTSGAYNEQFFGPGTRLTVL.